The 25 T cell receptor beta chains listed next were all sequenced from one sample in a study of blood T cell repertoires in COVID-19. Assay used: immunoSEQ multiplex PCR; TCRdb lists only in-frame clones, some missing. The sample records approximately 170,000 clones, about 91% being singletons. Sequencing was carried out using PBMCs or T cells enriched from blood (not recorded which). The receptors derive from a woman aged 18-35 years who had recovered from COVID-19.

CDR3 sequence reads: CASGLAGAHTNTGELFF. Here the CDR3 DNA reads TGCGCCAGCGGACTAGCGGGGGCTCATACGAACACCGGGGAGCTGTTTTTT. The chain employs TRBV5-1 and TRBJ2-2; 13 bases fit TRBD2. Trimming at V came to 7 bases and at J to 0 bases, leaving 6 bases not matched to a gene. Germline values: CDR1 SGHRS, CDR2 YFSETQ. This CDR3 has 17 residues.

The CDR3 is CASSPTLGQGNEKLFF. The CDR3, as DNA: TGTGCCAGCTCACCAACCCTCGGACAGGGTAATGAAAAACTGTTTTTT. The chain combines TRBV18 with TRBJ1-4, with 8 bases aligning to TRBD1. The V gene's germline CDR1 is KGHSH and CDR2 LQKENI. This CDR3 has 16 amino acids. J was trimmed by 4 bases and V by 2 bases; bases with no gene match: 6.

The V call is TRBV3-1 (or the pseudogene TRBV3-2), the J call TRBJ2-7; D is perhaps TRBD2 (6 bases). CDR1 is LGHDT, CDR2 YNNKEL, per germline (reference sequence). This CDR3 has 12 residues. The ends were cut back, 4 bases at V and 5 bases at J, with 9 bases in the middle. The DNA for the CDR3 is TGTGCCAGCAGCCTGGAGGGCGACGAGCAGTACTTC. Translation: CASSLEGDEQYF.

V is TRBV28 and J is TRBJ2-6; 10 positions agree with TRBD2. Germline V lookup: CDR1 MDHEN, CDR2 SYDVKM. V lost 6 bases and J lost 2; bases outside the gene matches: 7. The CDR3 runs to 17 residues. The chain's CDR3 is CASRNLAGEAGANVLTF. The CDR3 DNA is TGTGCCAGCAGGAATCTAGCGGGAGAGGCTGGGGCCAACGTCCTGACTTTC.

The chain couples TRBV6-6 to TRBJ2-1, with a tentative D call TRBD2 (5 bases). CDR1 is MNHNY, CDR2 SVGAGI, per germline (reference sequence). The CDR3 runs to 14 residues. V was pared by 3 bases and J by 12 bases, with 18 bases between. Written as DNA, the CDR3 is TGTGCCAGCAGTTATCGGGGAGAGGATTCGGGGCAGTTCTTC. Amino acid sequence: CASSYRGEDSGQFF.

V and J are TRBV5-6 and TRBJ2-5; 7 bases map to TRBD1. Trimming took 1 base from V and 4 from J; bases not matched to a gene: 16. CDR3 size: 18 residues. CDR1 is SGHDT, CDR2 YYEEEE, per germline. CDR3 bases: TGTGCCAGCAGCTTGAGAGGAGTGGACAGGACCTCCCCAGAGACCCAGTACTTC. Translated: CASSLRGVDRTSPETQYF.

This rearrangement joins TRBV19 to TRBJ2-7, with TRBD2 identical over 7 bases. This CDR3 has 16 amino acids. CDR1 LNHDA and CDR2 SQIVND come from the germline V gene (reference sequence). The junction had 16 bases not matched to a gene; V was cut back by 7 bases and J by 4 bases. CDR3 protein: CASTPSGANLLYEQYF. In DNA, the CDR3 is TGTGCCAGTACCCCCAGCGGGGCAAACCTACTTTACGAGCAGTACTTC.

Only one count was recorded for this clone. CDR3 sequence: CASSPLPRASGSYNEQFF. CDR3 nucleotide sequence: TGTGCCAGCAGTCCCCTACCCCGAGCTAGCGGGAGTTACAATGAGCAGTTCTTC. This sequence joins TRBV27 and TRBJ2-1; TRBD2 matches 10 bases. The germline gives CDR1 MNHEY, CDR2 SMNVEV (reference sequence). With V trimmed by 5 bases and J by 4 bases, 14 bases remained unmatched. The CDR3 extends over 18 amino acids.

This chain connects TRBV9 to TRBJ2-2, with 8 positions matching TRBD2. The CDR3 totals 14 residues. CDR1 and CDR2 (germline): SGDLS, YYNGEE. V dropped 3 bases and J dropped 6; count of bases not matched to a gene: 4. The CDR3 nucleotides are TGTGCCAGCAGCGCCCCGGGGGGGGCCGGGGAGCTGTTTTTT. It encodes CASSAPGGAGELFF.

This rearrangement joins TRBV5-4 to TRBJ2-5, with TRBD2 matching 10 bases. Trimming removed 2 bases from V and 1 base from J; junction bases left unmatched: 5. Germline V gene data show CDR1 as SGHNT and CDR2 as YYREEE (reference sequence). CDR3 length: 16 amino acids. The CDR3 coding sequence is TGTGCCAGCAGCTTAAGAGCGGGAGGGACCCAAGAGACCCAGTACTTC. Translated: CASSLRAGGTQETQYF.

The genes are TRBV11-2 and TRBJ2-3, with D perhaps matching TRBD1 (6 bases). The germline gives CDR1 SGHAT, CDR2 FQNNGV. Trimming removed 5 bases from V and 2 bases from J, with 14 bases in between. The CDR3 totals 15 residues. The CDR3 reads CASSHRARYTDTQYF. Here the CDR3 DNA reads TGTGCCAGCAGCCACAGGGCGCGGTACACAGATACGCAGTATTTT.

The chain recombines TRBV7-6 with TRBJ2-3, with TRBD2 as a possible D gene (6 bases). The V and J ends lost 5 bases and 6 bases respectively, with 24 bases between them. The germline V gene encodes CDR1 SGHVS and CDR2 FNYEAQ. The CDR3 loop spans 17 amino acids. As DNA, the CDR3 is TGTGCCAGCAGCGCTAGTGGGAGGCCTCCGGGGAGGGATACGCAGTATTTT. The encoded protein is CASSASGRPPGRDTQYF.

The V gene is TRBV5-1, the J gene TRBJ1-1, with a weak D call TRBD1 (5 bases). Looked up from germline, CDR1 is SGHRS and CDR2 is YFSETQ. V lost 4 bases and J lost 1, with 8 bases in between. The CDR3 has 13 amino acids. CDR3 sequence: CASSLGENTEAFF. The CDR3 DNA is TGCGCCAGCAGCCTAGGGGAGAACACTGAAGCTTTCTTT.

The rearrangement joins TRBV29-1 to TRBJ1-2; D unresolved. CDR3 length equals 10 residues. The germline V gene has CDR1 SQVTM and CDR2 ANQGSEA. Trimming removed 3 bases at V and 5 bases at J, with 4 bases between. CDR3 loop: CSVETYGYTF. The CDR3 nucleotides read TGCAGCGTTGAGACTTATGGCTACACCTTC.

The chain is built from TRBV2 and TRBJ2-2; no clear D gene. The CDR3 spans 15 residues. Germline CDR1 SNHLY, CDR2 FYNNEI. V was shortened by 1 base and J by 3 bases, with 9 bases between the two germline ends. The CDR3 nucleotides read TGTGCCAGCAGTGAAGTCTCTAGTCACACCGGGGAGCTGTTTTTT. It specifies CASSEVSSHTGELFF. Looking up the rest from reference TRBV2 and TRBJ2-2 gives the full variable domain: EPEVTQTPSHQVTQMGQEVILRCVPISNHLYFYWYRQILGQKVEFLVSFYNNEISEKSEIFDDQFSVERPDGSNFTLKIRSTKLEDSAMYFCASSEVSSHTGELFFGEGSRLTVL.

This chain joins TRBV19 and TRBJ2-6; the D is unclear. Germline V gene lookup returns CDR1 LNHDA and CDR2 SQIVND (reference sequence). V was clipped by 1 base and J by 3 bases, with 10 bases between them. The CDR3 totals 16 residues. In DNA form, the CDR3 reads TGTGCCAGTAGTATAGCCACTCCCAATGGGGCCAACGTCCTGACTTTC. Its protein is CASSIATPNGANVLTF. Looking up the rest from reference TRBV19 and TRBJ2-6 gives the full variable domain: DGGITQSPKYLFRKEGQNVTLSCEQNLNHDAMYWYRQDPGQGLRLIYYSQIVNDFQKGDIAEGYSVSREKKESFPLTVTSAQKNPTAFYLCASSIATPNGANVLTFGAGSRLTVL.

The chain couples TRBV27 to TRBJ2-3, with 8 bases fitting TRBD2. The V gene's germline CDR1 is MNHEY and CDR2 SMNVEV (reference sequence). Trimming took 2 bases from V and 2 from J; bases not matched to a gene: 12. The CDR3 covers 18 residues. DNA of the CDR3: TGTGCCAGCAGTTTAGTCGGTTTTGGCGGGAGGTCCACAGATACGCAGTATTTT. Its translation is CASSLVGFGGRSTDTQYF.

Details on this clone: In the same sample, other DNA sequences code for this CDR3. The chain employs TRBV10-2 and TRBJ1-1; D might be TRBD1 (6 bases). Trimming took 6 bases from V and 3 from J, leaving 17 bases between them. Germline CDR1 is WSHSY and CDR2 is SAAADI. There are 15 residues in the CDR3. CDR3 in amino acids: CASRLIRQEDTEAFF. The CDR3 bases are TGCGCCAGCAGACTTATAAGACAGGAAGACACTGAAGCTTTCTTT.

The rearrangement links TRBV9 to TRBJ2-1; TRBD1 matches at 7 bases. Germline V gene data show CDR1 as SGDLS and CDR2 as YYNGEE. The CDR3 runs 18 residues. J was trimmed by 6 bases and V by 0 bases; bases with no gene match: 15. In DNA form, the CDR3 reads TGTGCCAGCAGCGTAGACGCGAGGGGGCGATCAAATGGCAATGAGCAGTTCTTC. Translating it yields CASSVDARGRSNGNEQFF.

The rearrangement uses TRBV4-2 and TRBJ1-4, with unresolved D. Germline values: CDR1 LGHNA, CDR2 YNFKEQ. Deletions cut 3 bases from V and 5 bases from J, with 13 bases between. This CDR3 contains 15 residues. The CDR3 protein is CASSQTGSPNEKLFF. CDR3 sequence (DNA): TGTGCCAGCAGCCAGACGGGATCTCCCAATGAAAAACTGTTTTTT.

This clone was seen once. The J gene is TRBJ2-3, the V gene TRBV5-1; a weak D match, TRBD1 (6 bases). Germline CDR1 is SGHRS and CDR2 is YFSETQ. The CDR3 runs 15 residues. V shed 4 bases and J shed 2 bases, with 14 bases lying between them. The CDR3, as DNA: TGCGCCAGCAGCCAACAGGGTTTCCTCACAGATACGCAGTATTTT. Encoded protein: CASSQQGFLTDTQYF.

V and J are TRBV19 and TRBJ1-1; the D gene is possibly TRBD1 (6 bases). CDR3 size: 13 residues. The germline V gene encodes CDR1 LNHDA and CDR2 SQIVND (reference sequence). Trimming removed 7 bases from V and 1 base from J, with 10 bases in between. DNA of the CDR3: TGTGCCAGTACCGGCAGGGGGAACACTGAAGCTTTCTTT. As protein: CASTGRGNTEAFF.

The chain carries TRBV7-6 and TRBJ2-1; D is unresolved. The CDR3 is made up of 15 amino acids. V lost 3 bases and J 2 bases, leaving 11 bases between the germline ends. Germline V gives CDR1 SGHVS, CDR2 FNYEAQ. CDR3 DNA sequence: TGTGCCAGCAGCTTTTCTACGTCCCCCTACAATGAGCAGTTCTTC. It codes for CASSFSTSPYNEQFF.

This clone came up once. The chain joins TRBV7-3 to TRBJ2-7; D gene unclear. This CDR3 region has 13 residues. Deletions cut 1 base from V and 6 bases from J, with 10 bases between. Per the germline V gene, CDR1 is SGHTA and CDR2 is FQGTGA. The CDR3 DNA follows: TGTGCCAGCAGCTTAAATCCCGGGTTCGAGCAGTACTTC. Its translation: CASSLNPGFEQYF.

The chain links TRBV6-2 or TRBV6-3 to TRBJ2-7; the match to TRBD1 covers 7 bases. Germline CDR1 and CDR2: MNHEY and SVGEGT. Trimming removed 6 bases from V and 5 bases from J; junction bases left unmatched: 10. CDR3 size: 14 residues. The DNA for the CDR3 is TGTGCCAGCAGCCGTCCTCTGACAGGGCACGAGCAGTACTTC. Protein product: CASSRPLTGHEQYF.